Listed below are T cell receptor beta chains from one sample, sequenced in a study of shared clonotypes between healthy human individuals. TCRdb's copy holds only in-frame clones and misses some; the assay was immunoSEQ multiplex PCR. The sample consists of about 990,000 clones, around 82% of them appearing once. Specimen: memory CD4+ T cells from PBMCs. These TCRs come from a man between 18 and 35 years old in good health. Some clones in this sample may be carry-over from other donors' samples. The CDR3 runs from the conserved cysteine through the conserved F or W. Each record gives: D gene, V gene, J gene, CDR3 protein. D genes are given only for firm matches.

>TRBD2|TRBV5-1|TRBJ2-1
CASRSSGTPRDEQFF
>-|TRBV6-5|TRBJ1-2
CASRTTGYSGYTF
>-|TRBV19|TRBJ2-6
CASSIGAGANVLTF
>-|TRBV18|TRBJ1-1
CASSSRGGTEAFF
>-|TRBV28|TRBJ2-7
CASSSPARYEQYF
>TRBD1|TRBV6-5|TRBJ2-1
CASSYARQGGHEQFF
>-|TRBV5-4|TRBJ1-1
CASSDPRVVNTEAFF
>TRBD1|TRBV28|TRBJ1-5
CASSTLAGRGANQPQHF
>TRBD1|TRBV9|TRBJ2-7
CASSVATGQGYEQYF
>-|TRBV2|TRBJ2-3
CASRSRATDTQYF
>TRBD2|TRBV5-1|TRBJ2-1
CASSGGLAANEQFF
>-|TRBV5-4|TRBJ2-1
CASSLPPVPDNEQFF
>TRBD1|TRBV19|TRBJ1-2
CASRSSSRQGSNYGYTF
>-|TRBV19|TRBJ1-5
CASSIRFGASNQPQHF
>TRBD1|TRBV30|TRBJ1-5
CAWSVLAGGGPQHF
>-|TRBV15|TRBJ2-7
CATSRDGGLSHEQYF
>-|TRBV30|TRBJ1-5
CAWTGGSNQPQHF
>-|TRBV11-3|TRBJ2-2
CASSDSSSVGRGAGELFF
>-|TRBV25-1|TRBJ2-3
CASSGYGADTQYF
>TRBD2|TRBV10-3|TRBJ2-7
CAISEVGGSSYEQYF
>TRBD1|TRBV5-1|TRBJ2-2
CASSSGQAGGTGELFF
>TRBD2|TRBV7-8|TRBJ2-3
CASSLGGRAGTDTQYF
>-|TRBV5-1|TRBJ2-5
CASSLKSGGETQYF
>-|TRBV6-6|TRBJ2-4
CASLRGNIQYF
>TRBD1|TRBV2|TRBJ2-4
CASSWTGSQNIQYF
>-|TRBV6-1|TRBJ2-2
CASSQGGQGTGELFF
>TRBD2|TRBV7-9|TRBJ2-1
CASSPPSGSYNEQFF
>-|TRBV18|TRBJ2-1
CASSPLGGRNEQFF
>-|TRBV18|TRBJ1-2
CASSPQQGNYYGYTF
>-|TRBV7-9|TRBJ2-3
CASSAGWVGDTQYF
>-|TRBV21-1|TRBJ2-2
CASSKDKTNTGELFF
>-|TRBV25-1|TRBJ2-7
CASMEGSSYEQYF
>-|TRBV29-1|TRBJ1-1
CSVVRGLNTEAFF
>-|TRBV30|TRBJ1-1
CAWSPRDTEAFF
>-|TRBV5-4|TRBJ2-7
CASSLIGERAYF
>-|TRBV30|TRBJ2-5
CAWSVQTGSIQYF
>-|TRBV18|TRBJ2-5
CASSPILTGLKETQYF